Sequencing of this T cell receptor (beta chain) was carried out in a study of T-cell reconstitution after alpha-beta-depleted transplantation in children. Germline CDR1 is ENHRY and CDR2 is SYGVKD. Unmatched junction bases numbered 11, after V lost 6 bases and J lost 0 bases. CDR3 length: 16 residues. During its preparation, the TCRbeta library received unique molecular identifiers. TCRdb fed the PCR reads into MiXCR, producing one record per CDR3 protein. This sample has around 370,000 distinct CDR3 sequences, with roughly 16% found just once. The TCR was taken from a male patient between 2 and 10 years old who had a stem cell transplant for acute lymphoblastic leukemia, so the T cells may come from the graft donor. The source material was PBMCs, mostly from graft donor cells, sampled 360 days after TCRalphabeta/CD19-depleted stem cell transplant. The gene calls are TRBV10-3 and TRBJ2-7; 7 nucleotides align to TRBD1. The CDR3 bases are TGTGCCATCAGGGCGCGAGGGGACAGTCCCTCCTACGAGCAGTACTTC. The encoded protein is CAIRARGDSPSYEQYF.